Below are 7 T cell receptor beta chains sequenced from a single sample in a study of blood T cell repertoires in COVID-19. Measured with immunoSEQ multiplex PCR; TCRdb has only the in-frame clones, and not every one. Of a few hundred thousand clones in the sample, over 80% were seen once. Sequenced: peripheral blood. The origin of the receptors is a man between 60 and 75 years old who had recovered from COVID-19.

The table lists this clone with a count of one. The chain recombines TRBV15 with TRBJ2-2, with D possibly matching TRBD2 (6 bases). With 8 bases removed from V and 1 base from J, the gap between germline ends came to 14 bases. The CDR3 runs to 15 residues. The germline V gene has CDR1 LNHNV and CDR2 YYDKDF (reference sequence). CDR3 sequence reads: CATRMGGGNTGELFF. Here the CDR3 DNA reads TGTGCCACCCGTATGGGGGGAGGGAACACCGGGGAGCTGTTTTTT.

V is TRBV28 and J is TRBJ1-2, with 7 bases lining up with TRBD1. The CDR3 runs 14 residues. Trimming cost V 3 bases and J 4 bases; bases outside gene matches: 5. Germline assignment: CDR1 MDHEN and CDR2 SYDVKM. This chain's CDR3 is CASSLRDSRYGYTF. The CDR3 DNA reads TGTGCCAGCAGTTTGAGGGACAGCCGCTATGGCTACACCTTC.

The chain joins TRBV5-1 to TRBJ1-3; D possibly corresponds to TRBD1 (6 bases). The CDR3 covers 15 residues. Germline CDR1 reads SGHRS; CDR2 reads YFSETQ. Trimming took off 4 bases at V and 2 bases at J, with 13 bases between the two ends. Here the CDR3 DNA reads TGCGCCAGCAGCACTCAACAGGGCGCTGGAAACACCATATATTTT. Its translation is CASSTQQGAGNTIYF. The whole variable domain, remainder taken from reference TRBV5-1 and TRBJ1-3, is KAGVTQTPRYLIKTRGQQVTLSCSPISGHRSVSWYQQTPGQGLQFLFEYFSETQRNKGNFPGRFSGRQFSNSRSEMNVSTLELGDSALYLCASSTQQGAGNTIYFGEGSWLTVV.

The chain employs TRBV5-1 and TRBJ1-6; D call uncertain. The CDR3 totals 15 residues. V lost 7 bases to trimming and J lost 9 bases, with 20 bases between them. Germline lookup yields CDR1 SGHRS and CDR2 YFSETQ. CDR3 loop: CASAQSPLEGSPLHF. CDR3 in DNA: TGCGCCAGCGCCCAGTCCCCCCTAGAAGGTTCACCCCTCCACTTT. Filled out from reference TRBV5-1 and TRBJ1-6, the complete variable domain reads KAGVTQTPRYLIKTRGQQVTLSCSPISGHRSVSWYQQTPGQGLQFLFEYFSETQRNKGNFPGRFSGRQFSNSRSEMNVSTLELGDSALYLCASAQSPLEGSPLHFGNGTRLTVT.

This clone was recorded only once. This sequence joins TRBV7-9 and TRBJ1-6; D is unresolved. Trimming left V 1 base short and J 11 bases short, with 6 bases between. From germline, CDR1 is SEHNR and CDR2 FQNEAQ (reference sequence). The CDR3 has 12 residues. The CDR3, as DNA: TGTGCCAGCAGCTTAGAGAGAACACCCCTCCACTTT. Amino acids: CASSLERTPLHF.

This clone has a single count. The J gene is TRBJ1-1, the V gene TRBV25-1; D possibly corresponds to TRBD1 (6 bases). V gave up 11 bases and J gave up 6 bases, with 19 bases separating them. CDR1 is MGHDK, CDR2 SYGVNS, per germline. CDR3 length: 13 amino acids. DNA of the CDR3: TGTGCCGTCACAGGGAACTCTGGCGCTGAAGCTTTCTTT. Residues: CAVTGNSGAEAFF.

The chain has TRBV19 and TRBJ1-4; TRBD1 matches 9 bases. CDR1 and CDR2 (germline): LNHDA, SQIVND (reference sequence). This CDR3 contains 15 residues. V was clipped by 7 bases and J by 5 bases; unmatched bases: 8. CDR3 DNA: TGTGCCAGTACTTCCTACGGGACAGGGAATGAAAAACTGTTTTTT. Protein sequence: CASTSYGTGNEKLFF.